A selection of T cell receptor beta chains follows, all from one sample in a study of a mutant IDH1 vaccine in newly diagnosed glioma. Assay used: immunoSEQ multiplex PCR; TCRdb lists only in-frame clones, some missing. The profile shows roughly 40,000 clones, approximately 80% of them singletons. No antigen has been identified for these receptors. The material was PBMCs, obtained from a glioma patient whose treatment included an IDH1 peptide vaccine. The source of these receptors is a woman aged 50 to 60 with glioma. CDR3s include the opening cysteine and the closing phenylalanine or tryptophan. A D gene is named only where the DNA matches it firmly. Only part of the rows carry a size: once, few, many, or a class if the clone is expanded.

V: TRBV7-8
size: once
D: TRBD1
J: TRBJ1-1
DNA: TGTGCCAGCAGCTTAGGGGTTGGACAGGGGAACACTGAAGCTTTCTTT
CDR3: CASSLGVGQGNTEAFF

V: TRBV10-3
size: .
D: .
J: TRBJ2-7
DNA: TGTGCCATCAGTGAAAGGGCCATAGGCATGCACGAGCAGTACTTC
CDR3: CAISERAIGMHEQYF

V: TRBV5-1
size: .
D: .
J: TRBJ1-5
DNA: TGCGCCAGCAGCTTGGGTCCCCGGCAGCCCCAGCATTTT
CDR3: CASSLGPRQPQHF

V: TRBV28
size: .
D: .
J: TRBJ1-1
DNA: TGTGCCAGCAGGAGGACGGGGGGGACTGAAGCTTTCTTT
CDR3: CASRRTGGTEAFF

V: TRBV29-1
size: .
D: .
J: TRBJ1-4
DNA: TGCAGCGCCAAAAGGGGTTCTAATGAAAAACTGTTTTTT
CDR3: CSAKRGSNEKLFF

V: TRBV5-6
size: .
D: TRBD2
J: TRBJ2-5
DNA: TGTGCCAGCAGCTCCCGCTCGCGACTAGCGGAAGAGACCCAGTACTTC
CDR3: CASSSRSRLAEETQYF

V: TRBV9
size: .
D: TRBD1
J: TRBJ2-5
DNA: TGTGCCAGCAGCGGGACAGGGGGCAGTGGGACCCAGTACTTC
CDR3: CASSGTGGSGTQYF

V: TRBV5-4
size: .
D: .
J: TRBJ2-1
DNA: TGTGCCAGCAGCTTGTTGGCGGATGAGCAGTTCTTC
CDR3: CASSLLADEQFF

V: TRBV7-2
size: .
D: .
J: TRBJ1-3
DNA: TGTGCCAGCAGCTTAGGGGCAGGGAGGTTCGCTACGGGAAACACCATATATTTT
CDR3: CASSLGAGRFATGNTIYF

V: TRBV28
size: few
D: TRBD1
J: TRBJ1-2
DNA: TGTGCCAGCAGTTCCAGGGGGCTAGGCTATGGTTACACCTTC
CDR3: CASSSRGLGYGYTF

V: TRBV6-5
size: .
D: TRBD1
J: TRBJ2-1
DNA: TGTGCCAGCAGTTACACCGGGACAGTTTACAATGAGCAGTTCTTC
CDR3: CASSYTGTVYNEQFF

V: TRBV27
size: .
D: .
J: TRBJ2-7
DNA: TGTGCCAGCAGTTCCACCTACGAGCAGTACTTC
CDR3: CASSSTYEQYF

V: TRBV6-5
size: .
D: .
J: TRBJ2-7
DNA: TGTGCCAGCAGTTACCGGCGAGACAGACCTTACGAGCAGTACTTC
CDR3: CASSYRRDRPYEQYF

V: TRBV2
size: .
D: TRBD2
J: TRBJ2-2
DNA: TGTGCCAGCAGTAGCTTGCGCGGGGGGGCCTCCGGGGAGCTGTTTTTT
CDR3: CASSSLRGGASGELFF

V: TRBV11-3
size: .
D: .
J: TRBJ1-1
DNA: TGTGCCAGCAGCTTGTTGCTGGGGAACACTGAAGCTTTCTTT
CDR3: CASSLLLGNTEAFF

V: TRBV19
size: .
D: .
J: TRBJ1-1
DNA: TGTGCCAGTAGTATAGTGCCCTTTGAAGCTTTCTTT
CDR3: CASSIVPFEAFF

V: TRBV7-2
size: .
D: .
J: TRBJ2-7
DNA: TGTGCCAGCAGCTTCGGAGGGAGCTCCTACGAGCAGTACTTC
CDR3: CASSFGGSSYEQYF

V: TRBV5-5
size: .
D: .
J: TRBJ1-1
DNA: TGTGCCAGCAGCTTGGGTCGCGGGACTGAAGCTTTCTTT
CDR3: CASSLGRGTEAFF

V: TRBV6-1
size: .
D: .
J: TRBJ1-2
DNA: TGTGCCAGCAGTGAAAATGGGAGCGACAACTATGGCTACACCTTC
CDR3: CASSENGSDNYGYTF

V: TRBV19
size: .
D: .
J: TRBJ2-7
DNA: TGTGCCAGTAGTATAGAGGGACCGCGGGGTGAGCAGTACTTC
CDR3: CASSIEGPRGEQYF

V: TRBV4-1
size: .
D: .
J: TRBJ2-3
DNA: TGCGCCAGCAGCCAACCTCTTAGGGATGGGGCAGATACGCAGTATTTT
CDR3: CASSQPLRDGADTQYF

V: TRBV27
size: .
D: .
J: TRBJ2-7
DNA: TGTGCCAGCAGTTTAACGGGGAGATACGAGCAGTACTTC
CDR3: CASSLTGRYEQYF

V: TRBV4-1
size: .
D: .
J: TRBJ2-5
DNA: TGCGCCAGCAGCCCCCCCGCGGGTCAGACCCAGTACTTC
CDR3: CASSPPAGQTQYF

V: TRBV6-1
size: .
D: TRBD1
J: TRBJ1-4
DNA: TGTGCCAGCAGGAACAGGGGCTCTAATGAAAAACTGTTTTTT
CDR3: CASRNRGSNEKLFF

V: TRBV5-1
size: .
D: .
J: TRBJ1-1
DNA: TGCGCCAGCAGCCCGCAGACCGGTGGGGGGAACACTGAAGCTTTCTTT
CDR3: CASSPQTGGGNTEAFF

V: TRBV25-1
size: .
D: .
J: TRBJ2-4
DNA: TGTGCCAGCAAAGGGGTCGCCAAAAACATTCAGTACTTC
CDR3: CASKGVAKNIQYF

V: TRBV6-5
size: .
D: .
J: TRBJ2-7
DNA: TGTGCCAGCAGTTACGGGGGCATGGGTTACGAGCAGTACTTC
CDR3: CASSYGGMGYEQYF

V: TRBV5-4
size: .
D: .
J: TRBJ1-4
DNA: TGTGCCAGCAGCCGTACAGGGCTGACTAATGAAAAACTGTTTTTT
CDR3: CASSRTGLTNEKLFF